This record covers a single T cell receptor beta chain. Its cognate antigen has yet to be identified. No clone much larger than this one lies a single base away; base qualities are absent. These data come from a study of T cell responses to AZD1222 COVID-19 vaccine (TCRdb year 2021). Background for the entire study: TCR sequencing was performed for 230 to 250 trial participants, of whom about 210 were given two doses of AZD1222 and approximately 25 were given two doses of MenACWY control vaccine. Enrollment into the trials was organized by age into subgroups of 18-55, 56-69 and 70-plus years, and those subgroups contained approximately 150, 30 and 60 TCR-sequenced participants, respectively. Study-level results and caveats: CD4 TCRs associated with the vaccine covered the entire spike protein, and the dominant responses were in regions 160-218 and 743-854. Conclusions about previously exposed vaccinees are limited because only six or seven AZD1222 recipients were SARS-CoV-2 seropositive at baseline. The 56-69-year group was small, and its depth increase did not reach significance, likely because of low power. Because no day 14 peak-response samples were available, the repertoires could be characterized only after the peak T cell response. Reportedly, close to half of the unique spike-specific TCRs recognized epitopes lying outside the regions that are mutated in the B.1.351 and B.1.1.7 variants. Participants were mostly white British and included more females than males, and it was suggested by the authors that clonal diversity may have been underestimated. After two AZD1222 doses, spike-specific TCR breadth and depth were significantly higher than at day 0 and than in MenACWY recipients.

The CDR3 regions of human TCRbeta chains were analyzed by immunosequencing. Per the source publication's procedure: TCRs in the repertoires were matched against a reference library of SARS-CoV-2-specific TCRs that had been generated with the MIRA antigen-specificity platform. Breadth was defined as the fraction of unique TCRs that were SARS-CoV-2-associated. Depth was defined as the fraction of total T cells that were SARS-CoV-2-associated. Using the MIRA data, each spike-specific TCR was assigned both to the spike region to which the TCR was reactive and to a CD4 or CD8 class. Log10-transformed breadth and depth values were compared by one-way ANOVA with Sidak's multiple comparisons tests. TCRdb took this table from immuneACCESS and kept in-frame rearrangements with V and J called. Such tables lack part of the clones; where checked against another copy, unresolved V genes explain under half of the gap, and the rest is unexplained. That table is the source of V, J and clone size, and D and trimming were worked out from the DNA. The sample table lists about 200,000 clones, about nine tenths of them with a count of one. The ten largest clones take up under 4% of the sample.

Explained via the paper, the time point label denotes: about 28 days (+/-7) after the second vaccine dose. AZD1222 recipients whose second dose came at about 4 weeks and those whose second dose came at about 12 weeks were combined into one group, since spike-specific TCR depth and breadth did not differ between the two schedules. Vaccinee samples were obtained from the UK trials COV001 and COV002, which included a single-blind randomized controlled phase 2/3 trial of AZD1222 (ChAdOx1 nCoV-19) in healthy adults. For TCRbeta chain sequencing, PBMC samples from trial participants were taken at day 0 and at day 28 after the second dose. Trimming takes 3 bases off V and 10 bases off J; junction bases not matched to a gene: 10. From the cysteine up to the phenylalanine, the CDR3 has a length of 14 residues. The CDR3 DNA has 42 bases and is translated from base 1. CDR1 and CDR2, per the germline V gene (reference sequence), are SGHNT and YYREEE.

Specimen: peripheral blood, collected 28 days after the second AZD1222 dose. The receptor's source is an adult who received the AZD1222 COVID-19 vaccine. This chain joins TRBV5-4 to TRBJ2-1, and 7 junction bases match TRBD2. The DNA is as follows: TGTGCCAGCAGCTCGGGGGGTACTAGGGGCGAGCAGTTCTTC. Its protein reads: CASSSGGTRGEQFF.